The 2 T cell receptor beta chains below were found in one sample sequenced in a study of blood T cell repertoires in COVID-19 (dated by TCRdb to 2018 to 2021). Libraries were prepared through the immunoSEQ multiplex PCR assay. TCRdb obtained this table from immuneACCESS and retained in-frame rearrangements with V and J assigned. These tables miss some clones; where compared with another copy, unresolved V genes account for less than half of the shortfall, and the remainder is unexplained. The table for this sample lists 200,000 to 250,000 clones; over 70% of them were counted only once. Roughly 6% of the sample goes to the ten largest clones. Sequences were obtained from peripheral blood. The receptors originated from a woman in her seventies with acute or convalescent COVID-19.

The chain has TRBV13 and TRBJ2-5, with D perhaps matching TRBD2 (6 bases). Germline loops: CDR1 PRHDT, CDR2 FYEKMQ (reference sequence). This CDR3 is 16 amino acids long. Trimming removed 10 bases at V and 5 bases at J, with 26 bases between. As DNA, the CDR3 is TGTGCCATCCCGAGGAGGTCTAGCGCTTCCCGGGAGACCCAGTACTTC. This translates into CAIPRRSSASRETQYF. Combining the CDR3 with reference TRBV13 and TRBJ2-5 gives the whole variable domain AAGVIQSPRHLIKEKRETATLKCYPIPRHDTVYWYQQGPGQDPQFLISFYEKMQSDKGSIPDRFSAQQFSDYHSELNMSSLELGDSALYFCAIPRRSSASRETQYFGPGTRLLVL.

The genes are TRBV29-1 and TRBJ2-3, with 11 bases matching TRBD2. Trimming at V came to 3 bases and at J to 2 bases, leaving 4 bases not matched to a gene. There are 15 residues in the CDR3. Germline V lookup: CDR1 SQVTM, CDR2 ANQGSEA. CDR3 region: CSVEGLAAFTDTQYF. Written as DNA, the CDR3 is TGCAGCGTTGAGGGACTAGCGGCCTTCACAGATACGCAGTATTTT.